One and the same sample provided the 10 T cell receptor beta chains below, sequenced in a study of T cell clonality in common variable immunodeficiency. The study, taken as a whole, reports: Common variable immunodeficiency TCR beta sequences reportedly had fewer deletions and N-nucleotide insertions.

Some clones are missing from TCRdb's copy, which holds only in-frame ones; the method was immunoSEQ multiplex PCR. The sample has 30,000 to 35,000 clones, none seen only once. No antigens are known for them. The sample was peripheral blood mononuclear cells. These receptors all stem from a human donor with common variable immunodeficiency.

Turning to this clone: The read terminates 3 residues ahead of where the CDR3 ends, so the germline J gene completes it. The chain combines TRBV19 with TRBJ1-2; 8 bases agree with TRBD1. CDR3 length: 12 amino acids. Per germline, CDR1 LNHDA and CDR2 SQIVND (reference sequence). CDR3 DNA, as far as it was read: TGTGCCAGTAGTCAGGGGGCGCCCGGC. Encoded protein: CASSQGAPG. The CDR3 in its entirety is CASSQGAPGYTF.

In the case of this clone: The read halts 3 residues ahead of the CDR3 end, with the missing end drawn from the germline J gene. This chain joins TRBV20-1 and TRBJ2-1, with TRBD2 as a possible D gene (6 bases). The germline V gene encodes CDR1 DFQATT and CDR2 SNEGSKA (reference sequence). This CDR3 has 17 amino acids. Trimming removed 0 bases from V and 4 bases from J, with 19 bases in between. CDR3 bases read: TGCAGTGCTAGAGATGGGACTGCCCCTTCCCCTTACAATGAG. This codes for CSARDGTAPSPYNE. The full-length CDR3 reads as CSARDGTAPSPYNEQFF.

This clone has a count of ten or more. The read stops 3 residues short of the end of the CDR3; the missing end is completed from the germline J gene. The V call is TRBV30, the J call TRBJ2-3; the D gene is possibly TRBD2 (5 bases). CDR3 length equals 14 residues. The ends were cut back, 0 bases at V and 1 base at J, with 8 bases in the middle. Germline CDR1 reads GTSNPN; CDR2 reads SVGIG (reference sequence). CDR3 region: CAWSVKRGTDTQYF. The sequenced CDR3 bases are TGTGCCTGGAGTGTAAAGAGGGGCACAGATACG.

This clone was seen repeatedly, ten times or more. The CDR3 goes on 3 residues after the read ends, and that part is filled in from the germline J gene. V usage is TRBV20-1 and J usage is TRBJ2-1, with 10 bases that match TRBD2. The CDR3 has 15 residues. The junction had 7 bases not matched to a gene; V was cut back by 1 base and J by 7 bases. Germline V CDR1 and CDR2: DFQATT, SNEGSKA (reference sequence). Partial CDR3 DNA: TGCAGTGCTAGAGTGGCACTAGCGGGAAGAAATGAG. Translated, it gives CSARVALAGRNE. The whole CDR3 protein reads CSARVALAGRNEQFF.

This clone was found a few times. Partial CDR3 DNA: TGTGCCAGCAGCTTGTCGGGACTATCGAGAGAAGAGACC. It translates to CASSLSGLSREET. The entire CDR3 protein reads CASSLSGLSREETQYF. The rearrangement uses TRBV7-3 and TRBJ2-5, with 7 bases that match TRBD2. The sequenced fragment ends 3 residues before the CDR3 boundary, so the rest is inferred from the germline J gene. J gave up 3 bases and V 3 bases, and 10 bases lay outside the gene matches. The germline gives CDR1 SGHTA, CDR2 FQGTGA. The CDR3 loop spans 16 amino acids.

This clone was detected only a few times. The read stops 3 residues short of the end of the CDR3; the missing end is completed from the germline J gene. The V call is TRBV10-1, the J call TRBJ2-1; TRBD2 aligns across 11 bases. Trimming took 4 bases from V and 5 from J; bases not matched to a gene: 7. Germline CDR1 and CDR2: WNHNN and SYGVQD (reference sequence). The length of the CDR3 is 16 residues. The sequenced CDR3 bases are TGCGCCAGCAGTGGGGGTAGCGGGAGGGGAAACAATGAG. This encodes CASSGGSGRGNNE. In full, the CDR3 reads CASSGGSGRGNNEQFF.

Details on this clone: The CDR3 end is not reached by the read, which stops 3 residues before it; the germline J gene fills it in. The chain carries TRBV5-1 and TRBJ2-1, with no clear D. The CDR3 contains 12 residues. Trimming shortened V by 0 bases and J by 9 bases, and 7 bases separated the two germline ends. CDR1 and CDR2 from the germline V gene are SGHRS and YFSETQ. CDR3 sequence: CASSLAPFEQFF. The sequenced CDR3 bases are TGCGCCAGCAGCTTGGCCCCCTTTGAG.

This clone was detected ten times or more. The read ends 3 residues before the CDR3 terminus; that terminus is restored from the germline J gene. The chain carries TRBV18 and TRBJ2-5; no clear D gene. V lost 1 base and J lost 5, with 5 bases in between. The CDR3 is made up of 12 amino acids. Per the germline V gene, CDR1 is KGHSH and CDR2 is LQKENI. The chain's CDR3 is CASSPRAETQYF. The CDR3 DNA, read in part, is TGTGCCAGCTCACCACGGGCGGAGACC.

This clone has a count of ten or more. The read is 3 residues too short to cover the CDR3 end, so that end is filled in from the germline J gene. The V gene is TRBV7-9, the J gene TRBJ2-5, with D uncertain. The V gene lost 1 base and the J gene lost 5 bases, with 5 bases spanning the gap. Germline V gene data show CDR1 as SEHNR and CDR2 as FQNEAQ (reference sequence). The CDR3 is made up of 12 amino acids. The CDR3 bases that were read are TGTGCCAGCAGCTTAGTGAGGGAGACC. Translating gives CASSLVRET. The complete CDR3 reads CASSLVRETQYF.

This clone turned up a few times. The observed sequence ends 3 residues before the CDR3 terminus, with the missing tail filled in from the germline J gene. The chain recombines TRBV7-9 with TRBJ2-3; unclear D gene. Germline V gene sequence: CDR1 SEHNR, CDR2 FQNEAQ (reference sequence). V lost 8 bases, J lost 1 base, and 7 bases lay in between. The CDR3 sequence is 12 residues long. The CDR3 sequence: CASGPGTDTQYF. Partial CDR3 DNA: TGTGCCAGCGGCCCCGGCACAGATACG.